One sample yielded the 28 T cell receptor beta chains listed below, sequenced in a study of blood T cell repertoires in COVID-19. Data came from immunoSEQ multiplex PCR; TCRdb stores just in-frame clones and leaves some out. In the table there are 95,000 to 150,000 clones, approximately 80% of which are singletons. The specimen sequenced was peripheral blood. The receptors come from a woman aged 80 or older with acute or convalescent COVID-19.

The CDR3 is CAWTYRGAGGYTF. The CDR3 DNA follows: TGTGCCTGGACCTACCGGGGGGCAGGTGGCTACACCTTC. V and J are TRBV30 and TRBJ1-2; D might be TRBD1 (6 bases). With 4 bases removed from V and 7 bases from J, the gap between germline ends came to 16 bases. CDR1 is GTSNPN and CDR2 is SVGIG in the germline V gene (reference sequence). This CDR3 spans 13 amino acids.

The chain carries TRBV7-2 and TRBJ2-7, with 7 bases fitting TRBD2. Trimming took 2 bases from V and 0 from J; bases not matched to a gene: 4. The CDR3 spans 15 residues. The germline gives CDR1 SGHTA, CDR2 FQGNSA. The DNA of the CDR3 is TGTGCCAGCAGCTTAAGTAGCGGGTCCTCCTACGAGCAGTACTTC. This encodes CASSLSSGSSYEQYF.

Only a few counts were recorded for this clone. V gene TRBV27 combines with J gene TRBJ1-6; TRBD1 aligns across 8 bases. The CDR3 is 16 residues long. The V and J ends lost 0 bases and 7 bases, in that order; junction bases with no gene match: 5. Germline V gene lookup returns CDR1 MNHEY and CDR2 SMNVEV (reference sequence). This chain's CDR3 is CASSLSARGRNSPLHF. The CDR3 DNA reads TGTGCCAGCAGTTTATCCGCCAGGGGGCGAAATTCACCCCTCCACTTT.

The chain has TRBV19 and TRBJ1-2; the D is unclear. CDR1 and CDR2 from the germline V gene are LNHDA and SQIVND (reference sequence). There are 13 residues in the CDR3. Trimming left V 5 bases short and J 4 bases short, with 11 bases between. CDR3 nucleotide sequence: TGTGCCAGTAGTGCCGGTAGCTTCTATGGCTACACCTTC. Its translation is CASSAGSFYGYTF.

V usage is TRBV7-2 and J usage is TRBJ2-7; TRBD2 aligns across 12 bases. The V segment lost 0 bases and the J segment 6 bases; nucleotides outside the gene matches: 9. The CDR3 spans 17 residues. Germline values: CDR1 SGHTA, CDR2 FQGNSA. Written as DNA, the CDR3 is TGTGCCAGCAGCTTAGCCCCCCCGGCTAGCGGGGGGGGCGAGCAGTACTTC. It yields the protein CASSLAPPASGGGEQYF.

The genes are TRBV4-3 and TRBJ2-7; 9 nucleotides align to TRBD2. Germline CDR1 LGHNA, CDR2 YSLEER. Trimming removed 1 base from V and 7 bases from J; junction bases left unmatched: 2. The CDR3 sequence is 13 residues long. The chain's CDR3 is CASSQGTSGEQYF. CDR3 sequence (DNA): TGCGCCAGCAGCCAAGGTACTAGCGGGGAGCAGTACTTC.

The sample holds many counts of this clone. The CDR3 loop is CASSQGSTAKGYTF. In nucleotides, the CDR3 is TGCGCCAGCAGCCAAGGATCGACAGCTAAAGGCTACACCTTC. The chain recombines TRBV4-3 with TRBJ1-2; the D gene is possibly TRBD1 (5 bases). The germline V gene has CDR1 LGHNA and CDR2 YSLEER. CDR3 length: 14 amino acids. V lost 1 base and J 8 bases, leaving 14 bases between the germline ends.

This sequence joins TRBV18 and TRBJ2-5; 9 nucleotides line up with TRBD2. This CDR3 has 16 residues. V gave up 2 bases and J gave up 7 bases; unmatched junction bases: 11. Germline CDR1 is KGHSH and CDR2 is LQKENI. The CDR3 bases are TGTGCCAGCTCACCAGCAGTAGCGGGGGCCCAGGGGACCCAGTACTTC. Protein sequence: CASSPAVAGAQGTQYF.

This sequence joins TRBV15 and TRBJ2-7; TRBD1 might be the D (5 bases). The CDR3 extends over 14 amino acids. Germline V CDR1 and CDR2: LNHNV, YYDKDF (reference sequence). Trimming stripped 0 bases from V and 1 base from J, with 7 bases between. The CDR3 DNA follows: TGTGCCACCAGCAGAGATGGGGCTTCCTACGAGCAGTACTTC. Encoded protein: CATSRDGASYEQYF.

V is TRBV10-1 and J is TRBJ1-5; D remains ambiguous. Germline V gives CDR1 WNHNN, CDR2 SYGVQD (reference sequence). CDR3 length: 12 residues. The V and J ends lost 3 bases and 5 bases respectively, with 5 bases between them. The DNA for the CDR3 is TGCGCCAGCAGTGACCCAGATCAGCCCCAGCATTTT. This encodes CASSDPDQPQHF.

The chain employs TRBV27 and TRBJ1-2, with D tentatively TRBD1 (6 bases). CDR1 and CDR2 from the germline V gene are MNHEY and SMNVEV (reference sequence). V was cut by 9 bases and J by 2 bases, with 10 bases left in between. The CDR3 is 12 residues long. The chain's CDR3 is CASWTDNYGYTF. The CDR3, as DNA: TGTGCCAGTTGGACAGACAACTATGGCTACACCTTC.

The genes are TRBV5-1 and TRBJ1-1, with TRBD1 matching 7 bases. V shed 4 bases and J 6 bases; nucleotides not matched to a gene: 6. The CDR3 has 13 residues. Germline V gives CDR1 SGHRS, CDR2 YFSETQ. The CDR3 DNA reads as TGCGCCAGCAGCCTGACAGGGCTCTCTGAAGCTTTCTTT. Translated: CASSLTGLSEAFF.

This clone has more than one count but fewer than ten. The CDR3 here is CASSPRGGGYTF. The CDR3 DNA sequence: TGTGCCAGCAGCCCAAGGGGGGGTGGCTACACCTTC. V and J are TRBV7-9 and TRBJ1-2, with D possibly TRBD1 on 6 matching bases. CDR3 length equals 12 residues. Per germline, CDR1 SEHNR and CDR2 FQNEAQ (reference sequence). The V end lost 5 bases, the J end lost 7 bases, and 11 bases lay between the germline ends.

The count of this clone is one. This chain uses TRBV28 with TRBJ1-2; 7 bases match TRBD1. CDR3 length equals 15 residues. Per the germline V gene, CDR1 is MDHEN and CDR2 is SYDVKM. Losses at the gene ends were 6 bases for V and 0 bases for J; bases not matched to a gene: 7. Here the CDR3 DNA reads TGTGCCAGCAGCCGACAGACAGGGTCTAACTATGGCTACACCTTC. It translates to CASSRQTGSNYGYTF.

The rearrangement uses TRBV19 and TRBJ2-6; 7 bases agree with TRBD2. Losses at the gene ends were 3 bases for V and 2 bases for J; bases not matched to a gene: 1. The CDR3 extends over 15 amino acids. Per germline, CDR1 LNHDA and CDR2 SQIVND (reference sequence). The CDR3 nucleotides are TGTGCCAGTAGTATGGGGGGGGCTGGGGCCAACGTCCTGACTTTC. Translated, it gives CASSMGGAGANVLTF.

This clone showed up just a few times. V gene TRBV7-9 combines with J gene TRBJ2-1; 8 bases match TRBD1. J lost 3 bases, V lost 5 bases, and 6 bases had no gene match. This CDR3 has 15 residues. In germline, CDR1 is SEHNR, CDR2 FQNEAQ (reference sequence). CDR3 amino acids: CASSPRTGNYNEQFF. CDR3 DNA: TGTGCCAGCAGCCCAAGGACAGGGAACTACAATGAGCAGTTCTTC.

The chain links TRBV6-5 to TRBJ1-1; TRBD1 might be the D (6 bases). The V end lost 6 bases, the J end lost 5 bases, and 16 bases lay between the germline ends. The CDR3 has 14 residues. Germline V lookup: CDR1 MNHEY, CDR2 SVGAGI. CDR3 amino acids: CASSVRGGSTEAFF. For the CDR3, the DNA is TGTGCCAGCAGCGTCAGGGGAGGGTCTACTGAAGCTTTCTTT.

The J gene is TRBJ2-7, the V gene TRBV6-5; TRBD1 is a possible D gene (6 bases). This CDR3 is built from 13 residues. The V gene's germline CDR1 is MNHEY and CDR2 SVGAGI. Trimming pared 7 bases from V and 2 bases from J, leaving 12 bases between. In DNA form, the CDR3 reads TGTGCCAGCACCGCCGGGACAACCTACGAGCAGTACTTC. Protein product: CASTAGTTYEQYF.

This clone was observed once. The chain employs TRBV15 and TRBJ1-1, with D hard to call. This CDR3 has 13 amino acids. Germline CDR1 is LNHNV and CDR2 is YYDKDF (reference sequence). Deletions cut 5 bases from V and 3 bases from J, with 10 bases between. CDR3 DNA sequence: TGTGCCACCAGCGCTAATCTTGACACTGAAGCTTTCTTT. Translating it yields CATSANLDTEAFF.

The genes are TRBV7-2 and TRBJ1-1, with D maybe TRBD1 (5 bases). The length of the CDR3 is 13 residues. From germline, CDR1 is SGHTA and CDR2 FQGNSA. V was clipped by 5 bases and J by 3 bases, with 10 bases between them. The CDR3 is CASSAGLYTEAFF. The CDR3 DNA follows: TGTGCCAGCAGCGCGGGACTCTACACTGAAGCTTTCTTT.

This clone was recorded a few times. The rearrangement uses TRBV2 and TRBJ2-1, with TRBD2 matching 12 bases. The CDR3 is 15 residues long. With V trimmed by 5 bases and J by 6 bases, 5 bases remained unmatched. Germline-derived CDR1 and CDR2 are SNHLY and FYNNEI. The CDR3 bases are TGTGCCAGCAGTTTAGGGACTAGCGGGTCCAATGAGCAGTTCTTC. This gives the protein CASSLGTSGSNEQFF.

The chain joins TRBV5-1 to TRBJ2-3; 9 bases align to TRBD2. CDR1 and CDR2 from the germline V gene are SGHRS and YFSETQ. The CDR3 extends over 16 amino acids. J was trimmed by 1 base and V by 3 bases; bases with no gene match: 6. The CDR3, as DNA: TGCGCCAGCAGCTCTTATGAGCGGGGGGGCACAGATACGCAGTATTTT. Its translation is CASSSYERGGTDTQYF.

V gene TRBV6-2 or TRBV6-3 combines with J gene TRBJ2-3; 12 bases agree with TRBD2. The germline gives CDR1 MNHEY, CDR2 SVGEGT. The ends lost 6 bases at V and 4 bases at J; junction bases unmatched: 8. The CDR3 loop spans 16 amino acids. In DNA, the CDR3 is TGTGCCAGCAGCTATTCGACTAGCGGGAGATCAGATACGCAGTATTTT. It codes for CASSYSTSGRSDTQYF.

The rearrangement links TRBV19 to TRBJ1-5, with D unresolved. V was cut by 5 bases and J by 5 bases, with 13 bases left in between. Germline CDR1 and CDR2: LNHDA and SQIVND (reference sequence). The CDR3 runs to 14 residues. The CDR3 region is CASSSNLPYQPQHF. Written as DNA, the CDR3 is TGTGCCAGTAGTTCAAACCTACCATATCAGCCCCAGCATTTT.

This chain joins TRBV7-8 and TRBJ1-5; no reliable D call. This CDR3 is 14 amino acids long. With 2 bases removed from V and 3 bases from J, the gap between germline ends came to 8 bases. Germline lookup yields CDR1 SGHVS and CDR2 FQNEAQ. CDR3 residues: CASSLSSYNQPQHF. The CDR3 DNA sequence: TGTGCCAGCAGCTTATCGAGTTACAATCAGCCCCAGCATTTT.

The chain employs TRBV12-3 or TRBV12-4 and TRBJ1-2; a weak D match, TRBD1 (5 bases). The length of the CDR3 is 13 residues. V was pared by 6 bases and J by 7 bases, with 15 bases between. The CDR3 nucleotides read TGTGCCAGCAGAGAAGGGGAAGTTGGTGGCTACACCTTC. It yields the protein CASREGEVGGYTF.

The CDR3 loop is CASSIVSGNNQPQHF. For the CDR3, the DNA is TGTGCCAGTAGTATCGTCTCAGGGAACAATCAGCCCCAGCATTTT. The J gene is TRBJ1-5, the V gene TRBV19; weak D call: TRBD1 (5 bases). Germline V gene sequence: CDR1 LNHDA, CDR2 SQIVND (reference sequence). V was trimmed by 3 bases and J by 3 bases, leaving 12 bases between them. CDR3 length: 15 amino acids.

The genes are TRBV4-1 and TRBJ1-5; D is unresolved. The CDR3 is 15 residues long. Trimming stripped 1 base from V and 2 bases from J, with 9 bases between. Germline V gives CDR1 MGHRA, CDR2 YSYEKL. CDR3 in DNA: TGCGCCAGCAGCCAAGGGCCGATCGGCAATCAGCCCCAGCATTTT. This encodes CASSQGPIGNQPQHF.